This TCR beta chain was observed in a study of identical twins. One entry per CDR3 protein results from TCRdb running MiXCR on the 5' RACE reads. The sample lists about 190,000 distinct CDR3 sequences, approximately 16% seen once, with 35% to 45% in the top ten. The CDR3 covers 13 residues. V was pared by 3 bases and J by 7 bases, with 4 bases of the junction left unmatched. Germline lookup yields CDR1 LGHNT and CDR2 FRNRAP. On this clonotype itself: Its antigen is still unknown.

General observations from the study: Out-of-frame sharing of TCR alpha in monozygotic twins was underestimated by models. Researchers caution that invariant MAIT and iNKT cells could partly confound zero-insertion analyses.

The data also belong to a second study, concerning T cells expressing NK-cell markers. This second study says: These clonotypes additionally ranked first within the CD3+CD56-NKG2C+ fraction of a few donors.

The receptor comes from a woman under 30 in good health. The gene calls are TRBV12-5 and TRBJ1-2; 8 nucleotides line up with TRBD1. The sample comprised CD8+ T cells sorted from blood. The CDR3 loop reads CASGFSDRAGYTF. For the CDR3, the DNA is TGTGCTAGTGGTTTCTCGGACAGGGCTGGCTACACCTTC.